This T cell receptor beta chain appears in the sequencing data of a study of blood T cell repertoires in COVID-19. About the study: The samples span acute and convalescent COVID-19 from the United States, Italy and Spain.

The V end lost 4 bases, the J end lost 3 bases, and 9 bases lay between the germline ends. This CDR3 contains 13 residues. Germline CDR1 reads ENHRY; CDR2 reads SYGVKD. Per the original data handling: Estimation of nucleated cell counts was performed using reference gene primer amplification. TCRdb's copy holds only in-frame clones and misses some; the assay was immunoSEQ multiplex PCR. Clone size and V and J calls were adopted from that table, with D and trimming inferred from the DNA. The sample shows 150,000 to 200,000 clones, about 75% of them seen only once. This receptor was taken from a woman between 45 and 65 years old with active or convalescent COVID-19. V and J are TRBV10-3 and TRBJ2-5; D is ambiguous. Sequencing was carried out using peripheral blood. CDR3 residues: CAISGQNKETQYF. The CDR3 coding sequence is TGTGCCATCAGTGGTCAGAATAAAGAGACCCAGTACTTC.